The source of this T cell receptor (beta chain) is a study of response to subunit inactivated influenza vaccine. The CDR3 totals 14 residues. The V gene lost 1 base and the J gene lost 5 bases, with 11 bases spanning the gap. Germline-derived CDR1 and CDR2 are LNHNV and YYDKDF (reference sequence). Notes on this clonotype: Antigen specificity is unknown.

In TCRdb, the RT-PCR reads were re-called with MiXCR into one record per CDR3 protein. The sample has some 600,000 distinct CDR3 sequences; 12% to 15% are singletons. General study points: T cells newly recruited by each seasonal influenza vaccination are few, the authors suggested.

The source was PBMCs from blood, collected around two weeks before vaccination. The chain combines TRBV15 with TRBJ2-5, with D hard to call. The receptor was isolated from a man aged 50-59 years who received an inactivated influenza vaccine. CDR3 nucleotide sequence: TGTGCCACCAGCAGAGCAGAGACCAGGGAGACCCAGTACTTC. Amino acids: CATSRAETRETQYF.